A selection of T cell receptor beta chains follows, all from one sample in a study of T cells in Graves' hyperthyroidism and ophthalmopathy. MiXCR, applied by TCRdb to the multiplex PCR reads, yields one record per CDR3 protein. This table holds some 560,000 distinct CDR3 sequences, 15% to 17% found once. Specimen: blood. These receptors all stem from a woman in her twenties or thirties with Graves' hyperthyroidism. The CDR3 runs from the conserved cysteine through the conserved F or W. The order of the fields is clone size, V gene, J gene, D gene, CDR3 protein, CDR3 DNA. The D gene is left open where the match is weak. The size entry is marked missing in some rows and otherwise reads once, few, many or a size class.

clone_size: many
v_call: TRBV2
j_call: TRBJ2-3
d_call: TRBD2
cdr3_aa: CASSEALPGGDTQYF
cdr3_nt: TGTGCCAGCAGTGAAGCGCTTCCGGGGGGAGATACGCAGTATTTT

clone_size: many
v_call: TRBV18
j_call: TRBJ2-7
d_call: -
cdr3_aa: CASTDRTKSYEQYF
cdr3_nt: TGTGCCAGCACAGACAGGACCAAATCCTACGAGCAGTACTTC

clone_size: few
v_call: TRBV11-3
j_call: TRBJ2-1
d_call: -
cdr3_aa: CASSTELNEQFF
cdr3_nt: TGTGCCAGCAGCACGGAGTTAAATGAGCAGTTCTTC

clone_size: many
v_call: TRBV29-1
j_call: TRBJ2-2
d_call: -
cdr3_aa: CSVPDGTGELFF
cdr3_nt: TGCAGCGTACCTGACGGAACCGGGGAGCTGTTTTTT

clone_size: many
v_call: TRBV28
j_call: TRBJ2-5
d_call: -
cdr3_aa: CASDGVLGKETQYF
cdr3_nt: TGTGCCAGCGACGGGGTTTTGGGAAAAGAGACCCAGTACTTC

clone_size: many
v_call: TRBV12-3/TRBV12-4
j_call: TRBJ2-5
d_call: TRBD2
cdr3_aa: CASSLREGETQYF
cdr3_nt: TGTGCCAGCAGCCTGCGGGAGGGGGAGACCCAGTACTTC

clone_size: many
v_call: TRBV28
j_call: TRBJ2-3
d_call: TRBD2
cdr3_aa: CASRTSGSRTDTQYF
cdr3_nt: TGTGCCAGCAGAACTAGCGGGAGTAGGACAGATACGCAGTATTTT

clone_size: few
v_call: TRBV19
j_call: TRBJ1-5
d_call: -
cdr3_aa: CASSIQANQPQHF
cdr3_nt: TGTGCCAGTAGTATACAGGCGAATCAGCCCCAGCATTTT

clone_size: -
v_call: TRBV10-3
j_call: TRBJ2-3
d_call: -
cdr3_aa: CAISAQGGGQGTDTQYF
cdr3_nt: TGTGCCATCAGTGCCCAAGGTGGGGGGCAGGGCACAGATACGCAGTATTTT

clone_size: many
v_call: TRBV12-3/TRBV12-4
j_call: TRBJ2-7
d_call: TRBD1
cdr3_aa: CASSSTGTGAYEQYF
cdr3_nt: TGTGCCAGCAGTTCCACCGGGACAGGGGCGTACGAGCAGTACTTC

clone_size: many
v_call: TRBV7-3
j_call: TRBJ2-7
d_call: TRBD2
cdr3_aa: CASSVLAGPTYEQYF
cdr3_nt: TGTGCCAGCAGCGTGTTAGCGGGACCTACCTACGAGCAGTACTTC

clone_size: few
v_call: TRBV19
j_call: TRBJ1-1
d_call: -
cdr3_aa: CASSIELGQNTEAFF
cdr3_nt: TGTGCCAGTAGTATTGAGTTGGGACAGAACACTGAAGCTTTCTTT

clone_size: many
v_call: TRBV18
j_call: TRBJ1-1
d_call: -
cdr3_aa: CASSLDRAEAFF
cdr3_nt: TGTGCCAGCTCACTAGACCGCGCTGAAGCTTTCTTT

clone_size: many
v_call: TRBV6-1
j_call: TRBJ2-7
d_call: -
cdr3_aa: CASSPTHGTGSYEQYF
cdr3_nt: TGTGCCAGCAGTCCTACCCACGGGACTGGATCCTACGAGCAGTACTTC

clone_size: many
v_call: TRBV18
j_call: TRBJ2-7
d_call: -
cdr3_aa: CASSPGQQSHAEQYF
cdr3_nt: TGTGCCAGCTCACCGGGACAACAATCCCACGCCGAGCAGTACTTC

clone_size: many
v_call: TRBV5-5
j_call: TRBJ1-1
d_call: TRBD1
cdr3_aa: CASSFASGQGNTEAFF
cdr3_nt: TGTGCCAGCAGCTTCGCGAGCGGACAGGGGAACACTGAAGCTTTCTTT

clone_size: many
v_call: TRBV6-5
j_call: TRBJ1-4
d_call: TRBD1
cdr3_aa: CASSYQTGVGEKLFF
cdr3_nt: TGTGCCAGCAGTTACCAGACAGGGGTCGGTGAAAAACTGTTTTTT

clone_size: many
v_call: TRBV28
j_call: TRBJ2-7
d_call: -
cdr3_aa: CASEREWPYEQYF
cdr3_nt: TGTGCCAGCGAACGGGAGTGGCCCTACGAGCAGTACTTC

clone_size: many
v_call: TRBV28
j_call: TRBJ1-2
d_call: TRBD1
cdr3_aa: CASSSGGSNYGYTF
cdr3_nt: TGTGCCAGCAGTTCAGGGGGCTCGAACTATGGCTACACCTTC

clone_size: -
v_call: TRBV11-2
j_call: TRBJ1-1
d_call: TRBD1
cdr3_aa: CASSPRQGEAFF
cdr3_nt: TGTGCCAGCAGCCCACGACAGGGTGAGGCTTTCTTT

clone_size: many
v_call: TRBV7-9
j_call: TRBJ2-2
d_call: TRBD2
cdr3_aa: CASSLASGIAGELFF
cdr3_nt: TGTGCCAGCAGCTTAGCTAGCGGGATCGCCGGGGAGCTGTTTTTT

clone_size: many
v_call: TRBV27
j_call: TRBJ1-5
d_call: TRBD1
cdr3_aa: CASSSTGVSNQPQHF
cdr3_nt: TGTGCCAGCAGTTCCACAGGGGTTAGCAATCAGCCCCAGCATTTT

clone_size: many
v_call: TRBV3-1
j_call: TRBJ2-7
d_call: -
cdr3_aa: CASSQAGTAYEQYF
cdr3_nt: TGTGCCAGCAGCCAGGCTGGGACTGCCTACGAGCAGTACTTC

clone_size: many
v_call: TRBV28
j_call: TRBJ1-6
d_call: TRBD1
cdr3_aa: CASRPSTGGYSPLHF
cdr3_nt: TGTGCCAGCAGACCATCGACAGGGGGCTATTCACCCCTCCACTTT

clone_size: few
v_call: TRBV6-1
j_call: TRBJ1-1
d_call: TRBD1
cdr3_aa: CASSRGVELGTEAFF
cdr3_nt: TGTGCCAGCTCCAGGGGGGTGGAGTTGGGTACTGAAGCTTTCTTT

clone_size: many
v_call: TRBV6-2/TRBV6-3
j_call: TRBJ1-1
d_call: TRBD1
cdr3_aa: CASSGTGIEGDTEAFF
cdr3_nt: TGTGCCAGCAGTGGGACAGGGATCGAGGGGGACACTGAAGCTTTCTTT

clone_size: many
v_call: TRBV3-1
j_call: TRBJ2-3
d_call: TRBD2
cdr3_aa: CASSRRGLAGRTDTQYF
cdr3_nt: TGTGCCAGCAGCCGCCGGGGACTAGCGGGGCGCACAGATACGCAGTATTTT

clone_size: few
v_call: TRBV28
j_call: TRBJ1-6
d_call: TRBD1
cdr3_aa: CASSFPPIGTGGGPLHF
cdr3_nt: TGTGCCAGCAGTTTCCCCCCAATCGGGACAGGGGGGGGACCCCTCCACTTT

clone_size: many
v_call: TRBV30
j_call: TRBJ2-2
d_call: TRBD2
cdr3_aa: CAWRKELAGKNTGELFF
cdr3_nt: TGTGCCTGGAGGAAGGAGCTAGCGGGGAAGAACACCGGGGAGCTGTTTTTT

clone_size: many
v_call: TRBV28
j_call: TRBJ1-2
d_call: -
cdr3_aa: CASSTGGGLDYGYTF
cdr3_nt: TGTGCCAGCAGTACTGGGGGGGGGCTCGACTATGGCTACACCTTC

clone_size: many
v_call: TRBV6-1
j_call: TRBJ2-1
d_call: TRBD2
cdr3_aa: CASRATGLAVDEQFF
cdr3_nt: TGTGCCAGCAGAGCAACGGGACTAGCAGTCGATGAGCAGTTCTTC

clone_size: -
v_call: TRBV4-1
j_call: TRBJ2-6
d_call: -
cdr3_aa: CASSQELPASSGANVLTF
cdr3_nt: TGCGCCAGCAGCCAAGAACTTCCAGCGAGCTCTGGGGCCAACGTCCTGACTTTC

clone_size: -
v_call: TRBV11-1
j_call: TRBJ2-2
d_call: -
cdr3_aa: CASSLVRGSPGNTGELFF
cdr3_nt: TGTGCCAGCAGCTTAGTTCGTGGGTCACCTGGGAACACCGGGGAGCTGTTTTTT

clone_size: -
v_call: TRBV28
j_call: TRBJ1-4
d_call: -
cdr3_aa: CASRTRIGAGEEKLFF
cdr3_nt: TGTGCCAGCAGGACACGGATCGGGGCTGGAGAAGAAAAACTGTTTTTT

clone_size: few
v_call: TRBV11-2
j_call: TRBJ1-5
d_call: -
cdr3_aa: CASSLDFSSGSQPQHF
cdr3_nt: TGTGCCAGCAGCTTAGACTTTAGTTCGGGAAGTCAGCCCCAGCATTTT

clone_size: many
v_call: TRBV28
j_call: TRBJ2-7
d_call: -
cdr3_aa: CASSLVWENYEQYF
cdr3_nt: TGTGCCAGCAGTTTAGTCTGGGAGAACTACGAGCAGTACTTC

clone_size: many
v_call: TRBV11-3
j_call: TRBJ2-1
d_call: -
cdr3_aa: CASSSQGGRYEQFF
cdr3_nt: TGTGCCAGCAGCTCCCAGGGTGGTCGGTATGAGCAGTTCTTC

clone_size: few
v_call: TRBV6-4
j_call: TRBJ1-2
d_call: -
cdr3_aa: CASRAGDRPGGYTF
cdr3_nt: TGTGCCAGCCGGGCTGGGGATCGGCCAGGTGGCTACACCTTC